This entry concerns a single TCR beta chain. The sample originates from a study of shared T cell receptors in the human thymus. The data were produced by immunoSEQ multiplex PCR, yet TCRdb's version contains in-frame clones alone and is incomplete. The data hold some 720,000 clones, with approximately 88% observed a single time. The ends were cut back, 3 bases at V and 11 bases at J, with 11 bases in the middle. Germline CDR1 reads MNHEY; CDR2 reads SMNVEV (reference sequence). The CDR3 covers 13 residues. The sample also formed part of further work on human thymus T cells. That work contributes: Thymic tissue was derived from resections collected during corrective heart surgery.

The sample taken for sequencing was thymocytes. This sequence was found in a boy under two years old with a congenital heart defect. V and J are TRBV27 and TRBJ2-6, with D uncertain. The CDR3 protein is CASSFLPPHVLTF. The DNA of the CDR3 is TGTGCCAGCAGTTTTCTCCCTCCCCACGTCCTGACTTTC.